Presented here are 20 T cell receptor beta chains from one specimen sequenced in a study of vaccination and CD4 T cells after COVID-19. Their cognate antigens are unknown. Treatment in this sample: roughly 10-day PBMC culture with coronavirus spike peptide pools or control peptides (ViraFEST assay). The assay that was used to sequence DNA from cultured CD4+ T cells was the Oncomine TCR Beta short-read assay. TCRdb redid the calling of the PCR reads with MiXCR, one entry per CDR3 protein. Counted here are around 8,000 distinct CDR3 sequences, approximately 46% occurring once; the ten biggest clones make up approximately 20%. Sample: CD4+ T cells from blood, cultured in vitro. These receptor sequences come from a human donor who had recovered from COVID-19.

This clonotype appeared a few times. V usage is TRBV6-2 or TRBV6-3 and J usage is TRBJ2-2, with a tentative D call TRBD1 (6 bases). From germline, CDR1 is MNHEY and CDR2 SVGEGT. This CDR3 is 15 amino acids long. Deletions cut 9 bases from V and 2 bases from J, with 16 bases between. CDR3 DNA: TGTGCCAGTCGCTTACAGGGAATAAACACCGGGGAGCTGTTTTTT. The encoded protein is CASRLQGINTGELFF.

This clonotype has only a few counts. The chain has TRBV12-3 or TRBV12-4 and TRBJ2-7, with 8 bases that match TRBD2. V was clipped by 6 bases and J by 7 bases; unmatched bases: 11. There are 14 residues in the CDR3. CDR3 amino acids: CASSSQREWREQYF. The CDR3 nucleotides read TGTGCCAGCAGCTCCCAGCGGGAGTGGAGGGAGCAGTACTTC.

J is TRBJ1-1 and V is TRBV5-1; D remains unclear. Trimming left V 5 bases short and J 1 base short, with 9 bases between. Germline CDR1 and CDR2: SGHRS and YFSETQ. This CDR3 spans 13 amino acids. The CDR3 reads CASRRAGNTEAFF. The CDR3 DNA reads as TGCGCCAGCAGGAGGGCGGGGAACACTGAAGCTTTCTTT. Complete variable domain (other parts from reference TRBV5-1 and TRBJ1-1): KAGVTQTPRYLIKTRGQQVTLSCSPISGHRSVSWYQQTPGQGLQFLFEYFSETQRNKGNFPGRFSGRQFSNSRSEMNVSTLELGDSALYLCASRRAGNTEAFFGQGTRLTVV.

The sample holds a few counts of this clonotype. The chain combines TRBV6-1 with TRBJ1-1, with D tentatively TRBD1 (6 bases). CDR1 is MNHNS, CDR2 SASEGT, per germline. V dropped 5 bases and J dropped 6 bases, with 19 bases sitting between them. The CDR3 runs to 15 residues. In DNA, the CDR3 is TGTGCCAGCAGTCCTTCCCTCAGGGGCGCTTCTGAAGCTTTCTTT. Translating it yields CASSPSLRGASEAFF.

The V gene is TRBV15, the J gene TRBJ2-7; 10 bases fit TRBD2. V shed 5 bases, J shed 1 base, and the junction held 11 bases outside the gene matches. The CDR3 is 17 amino acids. The germline V gene encodes CDR1 LNHNV and CDR2 YYDKDF (reference sequence). The CDR3 nucleotides read TGTGCCACCAGCGGACCCGAACTAGCGGGGCTATCCTACGAGCAGTACTTC. Its protein product is CATSGPELAGLSYEQYF. The full variable domain, in which reference TRBV15 and TRBJ2-7 provide the parts outside the CDR3, is DAMVIQNPRYQVTQFGKPVTLSCSQTLNHNVMYWYQQKSSQAPKLLFHYYDKDFNNEADTPDNFQSRRPNTSFCFLDIRSPGLGDTAMYLCATSGPELAGLSYEQYFGPGTRLTVT.

The chain is built from TRBV5-8 and TRBJ1-5, with D perhaps matching TRBD1 (5 bases). CDR3 length: 14 amino acids. Per germline, CDR1 SGHTS and CDR2 YDEGEE. Trimming removed 7 bases at V and 9 bases at J, with 20 bases between. The CDR3 spells CASALRTVQGPQHF. The CDR3 nucleotides are TGTGCCAGCGCACTCCGGACGGTTCAGGGGCCCCAGCATTTT. Supplemented by reference TRBV5-8 and TRBJ1-5, the full variable domain reads EAGVTQSPTHLIKTRGQQATLRCSPISGHTSVYWYQQALGLGLQFLLWYDEGEERNRGNFPPRFSGRQFPNYSSELNVNALELEDSALYLCASALRTVQGPQHFGDGTRLSIL.

This clonotype was observed a single time. The chain links TRBV5-6 to TRBJ2-3, with 10 bases identical to TRBD1. Germline V gene data show CDR1 as SGHDT and CDR2 as YYEEEE. The CDR3 length is 15 residues. The junction had 4 bases not matched to a gene; V was cut back by 3 bases and J by 3 bases. CDR3 DNA: TGTGCCAGCAGCTCGGACAGGGGGAGTACAGATACGCAGTATTTT. Residues: CASSSDRGSTDTQYF.

The gene calls are TRBV7-2 and TRBJ2-7; TRBD2 agrees at 7 bases. This CDR3 has 14 amino acids. Per germline, CDR1 SGHTA and CDR2 FQGNSA. V dropped 4 bases and J dropped 5; count of bases not matched to a gene: 8. CDR3 protein: CASSSPGRYNEQYF. The CDR3 DNA reads TGTGCCAGCAGCTCTCCCGGGAGGTACAACGAGCAGTACTTC.

This clonotype was seen a few times. V and J are TRBV27 and TRBJ1-2; possible D gene TRBD1, 6 bases. Trimming took 5 bases from V and 0 from J, leaving 13 bases between them. The germline gives CDR1 MNHEY, CDR2 SMNVEV (reference sequence). CDR3 length equals 15 residues. The CDR3 nucleotides read TGTGCCAGCAGTAGAAAGGGGGGCGCTAACTATGGCTACACCTTC. It encodes CASSRKGGANYGYTF.

V is TRBV28 and J is TRBJ1-2; no firm D call. Germline CDR1 is MDHEN and CDR2 is SYDVKM. The CDR3 covers 13 residues. V was cut by 7 bases and J by 8 bases, with 17 bases left in between. CDR3 sequence reads: CASNPTPEFGYTF. CDR3 in DNA: TGTGCCAGCAATCCGACCCCGGAGTTCGGCTACACCTTC.

The V and J genes are TRBV7-2 and TRBJ2-3; a possible D gene is TRBD1 (5 bases). Germline V lookup: CDR1 SGHTA, CDR2 FQGNSA. The CDR3 length is 14 residues. The V end lost 2 bases, the J end lost 6 bases, and 12 bases lay between the germline ends. The CDR3 here is CASSLRSGWDTQYF. The CDR3 nucleotides read TGTGCCAGCAGCTTACGGTCAGGGTGGGATACGCAGTATTTT.

This clonotype was detected a few times. This chain joins TRBV15 and TRBJ2-2; tentative D call: TRBD2 (5 bases). The CDR3 loop spans 14 amino acids. The germline gives CDR1 LNHNV, CDR2 YYDKDF (reference sequence). The V end was cut by 1 base, the J end by 6 bases, with 9 bases between. The CDR3 reads CATSRAGGSGELFF. The CDR3, as DNA: TGTGCCACCAGCAGAGCGGGCGGGTCCGGGGAGCTGTTTTTT.

V usage is TRBV20-1 and J usage is TRBJ2-2; TRBD1 matches at 8 bases. Trimming at V came to 0 bases and at J to 4 bases, leaving 1 base not matched to a gene. The CDR3 has 14 amino acids. The germline gives CDR1 DFQATT, CDR2 SNEGSKA (reference sequence). CDR3 in amino acids: CSARDRGRTGELFF. DNA of the CDR3: TGCAGTGCTAGAGACAGGGGGCGCACCGGGGAGCTGTTTTTT.

This sequence joins TRBV19 and TRBJ1-2, with unresolved D. Germline V gene data show CDR1 as LNHDA and CDR2 as SQIVND (reference sequence). V lost 3 bases and J lost 4, with 12 bases in between. The CDR3 totals 14 residues. DNA for the CDR3: TGTGCCAGTAGTATTGGGGTACGTAGCTATGGCTACACCTTC. Protein product: CASSIGVRSYGYTF.

The V call is TRBV20-1, the J call TRBJ2-7, with a possible D match to TRBD2 (6 bases). Germline V gives CDR1 DFQATT, CDR2 SNEGSKA (reference sequence). The ends were cut back, 0 bases at V and 2 bases at J, with 17 bases in the middle. The CDR3 is 16 residues long. The DNA of the CDR3 is TGCAGTGCTAGAGATCTCGAGGGCGGGAAACCCTACGAGCAGTACTTC. Translated: CSARDLEGGKPYEQYF.

The chain employs TRBV4-1 and TRBJ2-7, with D tentatively TRBD2 (5 bases). Trimming stripped 1 base from V and 5 bases from J, with 12 bases between. Per germline, CDR1 MGHRA and CDR2 YSYEKL. The CDR3 has 14 amino acids. In nucleotides, the CDR3 is TGCGCCAGCAGCCAAGCTGACACGAGGGACGAGCAGTACTTC. Translated, it gives CASSQADTRDEQYF.

This clonotype was seen more than once but under ten times. The chain recombines TRBV7-2 with TRBJ2-3, with a possible D match to TRBD1 (6 bases). V shed 3 bases and J shed 2 bases, with 15 bases lying between them. CDR1 and CDR2 from the germline V gene are SGHTA and FQGNSA. This CDR3 region has 16 residues. The CDR3 DNA reads as TGTGCCAGCAGCTTTGGAACAGGGCCAATCACAGATACGCAGTATTTT. Protein sequence: CASSFGTGPITDTQYF.

The CDR3 nucleotides are TGTGCCAGCAGCTTAGCCACCACTAGATCCGGGGAGCTGTTTTTT. This sequence encodes CASSLATTRSGELFF. V usage is TRBV11-2 and J usage is TRBJ2-2; D may be TRBD2 (5 bases). CDR1 is SGHAT, CDR2 FQNNGV, per germline. The V end lost 1 base, the J end lost 6 bases, and 12 bases lay between the germline ends. The CDR3 is 15 amino acids.

The rearrangement uses TRBV11-2 and TRBJ2-3; the D gene is possibly TRBD2 (6 bases). V lost 5 bases, J lost 4 bases, and 10 bases lay in between. This CDR3 is built from 13 residues. Germline V gives CDR1 SGHAT, CDR2 FQNNGV. CDR3 sequence: CASSPGLADTQYF. CDR3 nucleotides: TGTGCCAGCAGCCCGGGACTCGCAGATACGCAGTATTTT.

This chain links TRBV3-1 with TRBJ2-2, with 7 bases fitting TRBD2. Germline V gene data show CDR1 as LGHDT and CDR2 as YNNKEL (reference sequence). Trimming at V came to 2 bases and at J to 0 bases, leaving 3 bases not matched to a gene. The CDR3 is 16 residues long. CDR3 amino acids: CASSQRGLPNTGELFF. For the CDR3, the DNA is TGTGCCAGCAGCCAACGGGGACTACCGAACACCGGGGAGCTGTTTTTT.